These 22 T cell receptor beta chains came from one sample sequenced in a study of cytomegalovirus exposure and HLA in healthy donors. The primer mix had 60 Vbeta and 13 Jbeta primers. Repertoires were generated with immunoSEQ multiplex PCR, while TCRdb's copy carries only in-frame clones and drops some. The sample records around 160,000 clones, 65% to 85% being singletons. The sample was PBMCs. The receptors shown here come from a woman in her thirties or forties in good health and CMV-seropositive.

The chain has TRBV13 and TRBJ1-2; D is perhaps TRBD1 (5 bases). Germline CDR1 reads PRHDT; CDR2 reads FYEKMQ (reference sequence). The CDR3 has 16 residues. Trimming cost V 1 base and J 4 bases, with 16 bases left between them. The CDR3 here is CASSLVSRVKGYGYTF. The CDR3 nucleotides read TGTGCCAGCAGCTTAGTTTCCAGGGTCAAAGGCTATGGCTACACCTTC.

This clone turned up a few times. The rearrangement joins TRBV19 to TRBJ2-1, with 9 bases fitting TRBD1. This CDR3 region has 16 residues. V was clipped by 6 bases and J by 4 bases; unmatched bases: 10. Germline V gene lookup returns CDR1 LNHDA and CDR2 SQIVND (reference sequence). CDR3 sequence: CASRPGTGNNYNEQFF. CDR3 coding DNA: TGTGCCAGTAGACCTGGGACAGGGAATAATTACAATGAGCAGTTCTTC.

V and J are TRBV2 and TRBJ2-5; D possibly corresponds to TRBD2 (5 bases). The tail of the sequence fits TRBJ2-7 better, so the J call may be wrong. The CDR3 contains 14 residues. CDR1 and CDR2 (germline): SNHLY, FYNNEI. The CDR3 DNA follows: TGTGCCAGCAGTCCCCGAACTAGCTCCTACGAGCAGTACTTC. Translation: CASSPRTSSYEQYF.

J is TRBJ1-1 and V is TRBV2; D is unclear. CDR3 length equals 12 residues. The germline gives CDR1 SNHLY, CDR2 FYNNEI. V lost 7 bases to trimming and J lost 2 bases, with 8 bases between them. CDR3 bases: TGTGCCAGCACCCACAGTAACACTGAAGCTTTCTTT. Translation gives CASTHSNTEAFF.

This chain connects TRBV4-2 to TRBJ1-4, with D hard to call. Trimming cost V 2 bases and J 3 bases, with 16 bases left between them. CDR3 length: 17 amino acids. Germline V CDR1 and CDR2: LGHNA, YNFKEQ. The DNA for the CDR3 is TGTGCCAGCAGCCAACGCCTGGGGTGGGGAGCTAATGAAAAACTGTTTTTT. As protein: CASSQRLGWGANEKLFF.

The genes are TRBV2 and TRBJ1-1; possible D gene TRBD1, 5 bases. The germline CDR1 and CDR2 sequences are SNHLY and FYNNEI. The germline V and J ends were trimmed by 8 bases and 12 bases, with 16 bases remaining between them. The CDR3 spans 11 residues. CDR3 sequence (DNA): TGTGCCAGCTTAGGGCAGGGCTGGTCTTTCTTT. Its translation: CASLGQGWSFF.

The V and J genes are TRBV30 and TRBJ1-3; a weak D match, TRBD1 (5 bases). The CDR3 is 17 amino acids. The V end was cut by 3 bases, the J end by 0 bases, with 18 bases between. CDR1 and CDR2 from the germline V gene are GTSNPN and SVGIG (reference sequence). The CDR3 is CAWRGSWAGNSGNTIYF. The CDR3 region has the DNA TGTGCCTGGAGAGGGTCATGGGCAGGGAACTCTGGAAACACCATATATTTT. Based on the CDR3 plus reference TRBV30 and TRBJ1-3, the full variable domain is SQTIHQWPATLVQPVGSPLSLECTVEGTSNPNLYWYRQAAGRGLQLLFYSVGIGQISSEVPQNLSASRPQDRQFILSSKKLLLSDSGFYLCAWRGSWAGNSGNTIYFGEGSWLTVV.

This clone was counted a few times. V gene TRBV6-1 combines with J gene TRBJ2-5; a weak D match, TRBD1 (6 bases). Per the germline V gene, CDR1 is MNHNS and CDR2 is SASEGT. V lost 2 bases and J 2 bases, leaving 15 bases between the germline ends. This CDR3 is built from 16 residues. CDR3: CASSEYRHRAQETQYF. The CDR3 DNA reads as TGTGCCAGCAGTGAATACCGACACAGGGCTCAAGAGACCCAGTACTTC.

The chain combines TRBV7-9 with TRBJ1-2, with 7 bases identical to TRBD1. The CDR3 has 11 amino acids. Per germline, CDR1 SEHNR and CDR2 FQNEAQ (reference sequence). The junction had 4 bases not matched to a gene; V was cut back by 1 base and J by 14 bases. CDR3 sequence (DNA): TGTGCCAGCAGCTTAGGGTGGACAGGAACCTTC. Its protein is CASSLGWTGTF.

The chain carries TRBV4-1 and TRBJ2-5, with D possibly matching TRBD2 (5 bases). Germline V gene lookup returns CDR1 MGHRA and CDR2 YSYEKL. The CDR3 has 16 amino acids. The V gene lost 0 bases and the J gene lost 4 bases, with 15 bases spanning the gap. The CDR3 loop is CASSQDFGVGIETQYF. The CDR3 coding sequence is TGCGCCAGCAGCCAAGATTTCGGGGTTGGAATAGAGACCCAGTACTTC.

V usage is TRBV18 and J usage is TRBJ2-1, with 8 bases identical to TRBD2. The CDR3 sequence is 22 residues long. Germline loops: CDR1 KGHSH, CDR2 LQKENI. J gave up 6 bases and V 2 bases, and 27 bases lay outside the gene matches. The CDR3 protein is CASSPITLVMVPGTSLGNEQFF. DNA of the CDR3: TGTGCCAGCTCACCAATAACCCTCGTGATGGTCCCCGGGACTAGTCTAGGCAATGAGCAGTTCTTC. The full variable domain, its missing parts supplied by reference TRBV18 and TRBJ2-1, is NAGVMQNPRHLVRRRGQEARLRCSPMKGHSHVYWYRQLPEEGLKFMVYLQKENIIDESGMPKERFSAEFPKEGPSILRIQQVVRGDSAAYFCASSPITLVMVPGTSLGNEQFFGPGTRLTVL.

The chain has TRBV19 and TRBJ2-7; TRBD2 agrees at 7 bases. V dropped 1 base and J dropped 0; count of bases not matched to a gene: 3. The CDR3 has 15 residues. Germline CDR1 and CDR2: LNHDA and SQIVND (reference sequence). CDR3 DNA sequence: TGTGCCAGTAGTATAGGGGGCGGGAGCTCCTACGAGCAGTACTTC. Translated: CASSIGGGSSYEQYF. Full variable domain (outside the CDR3, taken from reference TRBV19 and TRBJ2-7): DGGITQSPKYLFRKEGQNVTLSCEQNLNHDAMYWYRQDPGQGLRLIYYSQIVNDFQKGDIAEGYSVSREKKESFPLTVTSAQKNPTAFYLCASSIGGGSSYEQYFGPGTRLTVT.

V is TRBV28 and J is TRBJ2-1; the match to TRBD1 covers 8 bases. J lost 4 bases, V lost 1 base, and 6 bases had no gene match. The germline gives CDR1 MDHEN, CDR2 SYDVKM. The CDR3 runs to 16 residues. The chain's CDR3 is CASSLLGQGAYNEQFF. The CDR3 nucleotides are TGTGCCAGCAGTTTATTGGGCCAGGGGGCTTACAATGAGCAGTTCTTC.

The chain combines TRBV6-4 with TRBJ2-6; 14 nucleotides match TRBD2. The CDR3 runs to 17 residues. In germline, CDR1 is MRHNA, CDR2 SNTAGT. Trimming removed 6 bases from V and 4 bases from J; junction bases left unmatched: 5. In DNA, the CDR3 is TGTGCCAGCAGCAGACTAGCGGGGGGGCCCGGGGCCAACGTCCTGACTTTC. Translation: CASSRLAGGPGANVLTF.

The chain combines TRBV5-4 with TRBJ2-7; 8 bases are a match to TRBD2. V lost 0 bases to trimming and J lost 6 bases; unmatched junction nucleotides: 5. This CDR3 contains 14 residues. Germline V gene lookup returns CDR1 SGHNT and CDR2 YYREEE (reference sequence). The CDR3 spells CASSLGPGGSEQYF. The CDR3 DNA follows: TGTGCCAGCAGCTTGGGTCCGGGGGGGAGCGAGCAGTACTTC. The whole variable domain, filled in from reference TRBV5-4 and TRBJ2-7, reads ETGVTQSPTHLIKTRGQQVTLRCSSQSGHNTVSWYQQALGQGPQFIFQYYREEENGRGNFPPRFSGLQFPNYSSELNVNALELDDSALYLCASSLGPGGSEQYFGPGTRLTVT.

The V call is TRBV18, the J call TRBJ1-6; D not certain. Germline lookup yields CDR1 KGHSH and CDR2 LQKENI. The V end lost 2 bases, the J end lost 5 bases, and 10 bases lay between the germline ends. CDR3 length: 15 residues. The CDR3 DNA is TGTGCCAGCTCACCATCTGCCGCTAATAATTCACCCCTCCACTTT. Translating gives CASSPSAANNSPLHF.

The rearrangement links TRBV7-9 to TRBJ1-1; perhaps TRBD1 as D (6 bases). The V end lost 6 bases, the J end lost 3 bases, and 17 bases lay between the germline ends. This CDR3 region has 15 residues. The germline V gene has CDR1 SEHNR and CDR2 FQNEAQ (reference sequence). In DNA form, the CDR3 reads TGTGCCAGCAGTTCCCGAACAGGGATAGACACTGAAGCTTTCTTT. This sequence encodes CASSSRTGIDTEAFF.

V is TRBV6-1 and J is TRBJ2-7; 8 bases line up with TRBD1. The CDR3 length is 13 residues. CDR1 is MNHNS and CDR2 is SASEGT in the germline V gene. Trimming took 4 bases from V and 7 from J; bases not matched to a gene: 6. CDR3 nucleotide sequence: TGTGCCAGCAGTGCCGACAGGGGCGGAGAGCAGTACTTC. Amino acids: CASSADRGGEQYF.

V usage is TRBV27 and J usage is TRBJ2-3; D gene unclear. This CDR3 is built from 14 residues. V shed 3 bases and J shed 6 bases, with 13 bases lying between them. Germline values: CDR1 MNHEY, CDR2 SMNVEV (reference sequence). The CDR3 spells CASSFSGFFDTQYF. The CDR3 DNA reads as TGTGCCAGCAGTTTTAGTGGTTTTTTCGATACGCAGTATTTT.

This clone was found a few times. V is TRBV5-1 and J is TRBJ2-3, with 7 bases lining up with TRBD2. With 1 base clipped from V and 1 base from J, the junction kept 3 bases outside the gene matches. Germline V gene data show CDR1 as SGHRS and CDR2 as YFSETQ. The CDR3 covers 15 residues. CDR3 sequence: CASSLIRGGTDTQYF. The CDR3 coding sequence is TGCGCCAGCAGCTTGATACGGGGGGGCACAGATACGCAGTATTTT.

This clone was observed a few times. V and J are TRBV6-4 and TRBJ2-1; TRBD2 agrees at 9 bases. Trimming cost V 1 base and J 6 bases; bases outside gene matches: 10. Germline V CDR1 and CDR2: MRHNA, SNTAGT. The CDR3 extends over 17 amino acids. This chain's CDR3 is CASSDFELAGRGNEQFF. The CDR3 nucleotides are TGTGCCAGCAGTGACTTCGAACTAGCGGGCCGAGGCAATGAGCAGTTCTTC.

This CDR3 reads CASSQRGNYNEQFF. In DNA, the CDR3 is TGTGCCAGCAGCCAGAGGGGGAACTACAATGAGCAGTTCTTC. The chain couples TRBV11-1 to TRBJ2-1, with D tentatively TRBD1 (6 bases). Germline CDR1 is SGHAT and CDR2 is FQDESV (reference sequence). V lost 5 bases and J 3 bases, leaving 11 bases between the germline ends. The CDR3 has 14 residues.